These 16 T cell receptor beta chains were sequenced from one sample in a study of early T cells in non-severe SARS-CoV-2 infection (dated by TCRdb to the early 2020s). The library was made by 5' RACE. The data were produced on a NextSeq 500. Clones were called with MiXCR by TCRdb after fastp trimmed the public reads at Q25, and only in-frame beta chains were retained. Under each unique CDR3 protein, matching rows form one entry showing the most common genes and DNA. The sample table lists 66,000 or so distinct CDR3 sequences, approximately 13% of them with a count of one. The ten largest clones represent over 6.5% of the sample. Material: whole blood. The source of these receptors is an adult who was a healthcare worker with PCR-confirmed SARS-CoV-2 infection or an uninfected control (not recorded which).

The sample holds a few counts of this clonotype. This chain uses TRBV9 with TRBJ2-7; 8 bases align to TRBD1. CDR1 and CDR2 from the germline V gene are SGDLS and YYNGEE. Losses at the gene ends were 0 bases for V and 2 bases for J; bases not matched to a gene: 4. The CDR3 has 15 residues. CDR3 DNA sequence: TGTGCCAGCAGCGTAGCAGGACAGGGAACCTACGAGCAGTACTTC. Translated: CASSVAGQGTYEQYF.

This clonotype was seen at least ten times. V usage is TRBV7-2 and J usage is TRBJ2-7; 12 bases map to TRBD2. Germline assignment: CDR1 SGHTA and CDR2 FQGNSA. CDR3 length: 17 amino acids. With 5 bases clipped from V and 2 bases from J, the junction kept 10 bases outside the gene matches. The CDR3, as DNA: TGTGCCAGCAGCCTACGCGGGGCTAGCGGGAGGGCCTACGAGCAGTACTTC. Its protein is CASSLRGASGRAYEQYF.

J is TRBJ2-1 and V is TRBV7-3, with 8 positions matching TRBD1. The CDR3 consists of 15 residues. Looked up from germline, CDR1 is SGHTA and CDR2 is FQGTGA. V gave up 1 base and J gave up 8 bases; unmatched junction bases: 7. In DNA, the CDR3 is TGTGCCAGCAGCTTAAGTGGGGGACAGGCGGATGAGCAGTTCTTC. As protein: CASSLSGGQADEQFF. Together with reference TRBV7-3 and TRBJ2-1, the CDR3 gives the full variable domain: GAGVSQTPSNKVTEKGKYVELRCDPISGHTALYWYRQSLGQGPEFLIYFQGTGAADDSGLPNDRFFAVRPEGSVSTLKIQRTERGDSAVYLCASSLSGGQADEQFFGPGTRLTVL.

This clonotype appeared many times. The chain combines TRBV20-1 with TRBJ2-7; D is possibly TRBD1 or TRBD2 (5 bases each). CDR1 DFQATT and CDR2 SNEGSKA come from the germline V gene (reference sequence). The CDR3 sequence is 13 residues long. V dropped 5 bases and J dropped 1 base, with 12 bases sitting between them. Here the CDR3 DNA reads TGCAGTGCTCACGGGACGCCGTCCTACGAGCAGTACTTC. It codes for CSAHGTPSYEQYF.

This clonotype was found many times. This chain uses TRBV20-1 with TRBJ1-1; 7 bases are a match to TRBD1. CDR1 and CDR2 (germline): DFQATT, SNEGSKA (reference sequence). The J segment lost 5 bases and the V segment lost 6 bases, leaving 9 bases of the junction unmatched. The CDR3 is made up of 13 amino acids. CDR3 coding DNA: TGCAGTGCAATCCGGGACAGAAGAACTGAAGCTTTCTTT. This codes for CSAIRDRRTEAFF.

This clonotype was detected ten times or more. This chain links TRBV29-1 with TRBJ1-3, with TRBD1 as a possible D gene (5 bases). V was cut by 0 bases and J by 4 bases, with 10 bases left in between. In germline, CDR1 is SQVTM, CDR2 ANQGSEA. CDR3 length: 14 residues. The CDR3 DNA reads TGCAGCGTTGAAGAGGGGACTACCGGAAACACCATATATTTT. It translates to CSVEEGTTGNTIYF. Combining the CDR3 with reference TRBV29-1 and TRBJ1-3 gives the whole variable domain SAVISQKPSRDICQRGTSLTIQCQVDSQVTMMFWYRQQPGQSLTLIATANQGSEATYESGFVIDKFPISRPNLTFSTLTVSNMSPEDSSIYLCSVEEGTTGNTIYFGEGSWLTVV.

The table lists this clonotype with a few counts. In DNA, the CDR3 is TGTGCCAGCAGTTCGGGACTAGCGGGAGTGTTCACACACACAGATACGCAGTATTTT. It encodes CASSSGLAGVFTHTDTQYF. The V call is TRBV6-2 or TRBV6-3, the J call TRBJ2-3, with 14 nucleotides matching TRBD2. The CDR3 loop spans 19 amino acids. Germline assignment: CDR1 MNHEY and CDR2 SVGEGT. V dropped 4 bases and J dropped 2; count of bases not matched to a gene: 11.

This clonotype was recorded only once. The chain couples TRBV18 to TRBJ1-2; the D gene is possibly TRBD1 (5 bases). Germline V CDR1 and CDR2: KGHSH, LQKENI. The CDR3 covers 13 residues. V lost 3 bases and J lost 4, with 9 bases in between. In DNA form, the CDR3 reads TGTGCCAGCTCACCTGACAGCAGCTATGGCTACACCTTC. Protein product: CASSPDSSYGYTF.

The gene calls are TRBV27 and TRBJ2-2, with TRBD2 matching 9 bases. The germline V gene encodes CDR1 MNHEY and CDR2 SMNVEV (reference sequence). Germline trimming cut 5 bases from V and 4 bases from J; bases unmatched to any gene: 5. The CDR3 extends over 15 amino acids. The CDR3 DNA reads TGTGCCAGCAGTCTCCTAGCGGGATCCACCGGGGAGCTGTTTTTT. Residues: CASSLLAGSTGELFF.

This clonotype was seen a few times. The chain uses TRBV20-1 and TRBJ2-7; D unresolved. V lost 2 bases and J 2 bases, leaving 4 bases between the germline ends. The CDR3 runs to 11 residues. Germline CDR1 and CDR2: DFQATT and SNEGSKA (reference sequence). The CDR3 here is CSARNTYEQYF. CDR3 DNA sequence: TGCAGTGCTAGAAACACCTACGAGCAGTACTTC.

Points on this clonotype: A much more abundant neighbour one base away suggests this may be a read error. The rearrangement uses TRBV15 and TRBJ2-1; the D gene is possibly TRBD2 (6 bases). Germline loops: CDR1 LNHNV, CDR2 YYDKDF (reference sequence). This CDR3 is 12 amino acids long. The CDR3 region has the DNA TGTGCCACCAACAGATCACTAGCCGAGCAGTTCTTC. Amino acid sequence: CATNRSLAEQFF. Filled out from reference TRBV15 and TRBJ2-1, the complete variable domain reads DAMVIQNPRYQVTQFGKPVTLSCSQTLNHNVMYWYQQKSSQAPKLLFHYYDKDFNNEADTPDNFQSRRPNTSFCFLDIRSPGLGDTAMYLCATNRSLAEQFFGPGTRLTVL.

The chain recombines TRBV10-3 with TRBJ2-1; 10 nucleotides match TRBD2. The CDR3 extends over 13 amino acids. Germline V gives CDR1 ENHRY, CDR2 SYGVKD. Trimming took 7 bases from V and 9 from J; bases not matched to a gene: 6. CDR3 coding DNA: TGTGCCATCACCGGGACTAGCGAAGGTGAGCAGTTCTTC. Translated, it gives CAITGTSEGEQFF.

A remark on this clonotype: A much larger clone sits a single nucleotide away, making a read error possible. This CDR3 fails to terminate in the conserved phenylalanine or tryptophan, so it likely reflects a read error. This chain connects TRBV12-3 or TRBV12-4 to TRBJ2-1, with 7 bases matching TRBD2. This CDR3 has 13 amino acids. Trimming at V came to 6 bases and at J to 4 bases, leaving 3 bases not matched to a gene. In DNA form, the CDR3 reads TGTGCCAGCAGCGTTAGCGGGTACAATGAGCAGTTCCTC. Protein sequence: CASSVSGYNEQFL.

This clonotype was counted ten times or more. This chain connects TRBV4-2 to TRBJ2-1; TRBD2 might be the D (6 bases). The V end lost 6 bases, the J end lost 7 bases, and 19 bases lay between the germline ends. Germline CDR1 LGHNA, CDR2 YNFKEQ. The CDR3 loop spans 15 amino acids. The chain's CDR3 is CASSQQVGAGNEQFF. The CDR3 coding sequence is TGTGCCAGCAGTCAACAGGTTGGGGCGGGAAATGAGCAGTTCTTC.

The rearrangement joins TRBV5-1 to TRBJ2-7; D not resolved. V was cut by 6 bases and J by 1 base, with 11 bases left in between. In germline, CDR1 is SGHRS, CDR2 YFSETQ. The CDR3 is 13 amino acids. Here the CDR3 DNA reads TGCGCCAGCACCCCAACCCCATCCTACGAGCAGTACTTC. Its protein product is CASTPTPSYEQYF.

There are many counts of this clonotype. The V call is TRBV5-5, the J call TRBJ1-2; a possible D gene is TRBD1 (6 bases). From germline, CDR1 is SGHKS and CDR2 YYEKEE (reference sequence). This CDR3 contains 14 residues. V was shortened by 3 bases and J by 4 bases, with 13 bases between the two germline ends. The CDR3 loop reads CASSSLGQIYGYTF. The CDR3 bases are TGTGCCAGCAGCTCCTTAGGACAGATCTATGGCTACACCTTC.